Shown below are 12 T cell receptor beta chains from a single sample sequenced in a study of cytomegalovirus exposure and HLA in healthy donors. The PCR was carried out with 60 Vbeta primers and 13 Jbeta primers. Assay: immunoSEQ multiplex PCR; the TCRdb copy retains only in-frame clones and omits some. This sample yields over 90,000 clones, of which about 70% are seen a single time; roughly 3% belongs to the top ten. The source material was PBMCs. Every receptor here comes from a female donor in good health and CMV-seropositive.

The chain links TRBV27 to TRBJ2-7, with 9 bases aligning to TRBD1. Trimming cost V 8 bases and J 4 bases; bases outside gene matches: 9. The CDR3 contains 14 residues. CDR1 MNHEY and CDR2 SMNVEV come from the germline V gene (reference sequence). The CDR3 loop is CASRKGQGFYEQYF. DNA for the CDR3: TGTGCCAGCCGAAAGGGACAGGGATTTTACGAGCAGTACTTC.

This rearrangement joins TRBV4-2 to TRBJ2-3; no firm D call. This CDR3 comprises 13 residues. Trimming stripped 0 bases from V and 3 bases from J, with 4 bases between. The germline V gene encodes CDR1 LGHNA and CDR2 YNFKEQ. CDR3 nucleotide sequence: TGTGCCAGCAGCCAAGATCCTACAGATACGCAGTATTTT. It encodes CASSQDPTDTQYF.

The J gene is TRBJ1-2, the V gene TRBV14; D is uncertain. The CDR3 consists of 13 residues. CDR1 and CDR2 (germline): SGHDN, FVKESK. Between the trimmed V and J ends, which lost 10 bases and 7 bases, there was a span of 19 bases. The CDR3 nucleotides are TGTGCCACTACCCCTAATCTATCGGTTGGCTACACCTTC. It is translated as CATTPNLSVGYTF. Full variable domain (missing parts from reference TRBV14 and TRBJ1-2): EAGVTQFPSHSVIEKGQTVTLRCDPISGHDNLYWYRRVMGKEIKFLLHFVKESKQDESGMPNNRFLAERTGGTYSTLKVQPAELEDSGVYFCATTPNLSVGYTFGSGTRLTVV.

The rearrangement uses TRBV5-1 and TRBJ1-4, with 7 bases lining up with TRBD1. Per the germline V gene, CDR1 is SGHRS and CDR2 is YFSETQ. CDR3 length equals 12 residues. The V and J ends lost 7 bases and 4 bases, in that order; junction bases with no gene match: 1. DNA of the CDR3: TGCGCCAGCGGGGACAGTAATGAAAAACTGTTTTTT. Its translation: CASGDSNEKLFF.

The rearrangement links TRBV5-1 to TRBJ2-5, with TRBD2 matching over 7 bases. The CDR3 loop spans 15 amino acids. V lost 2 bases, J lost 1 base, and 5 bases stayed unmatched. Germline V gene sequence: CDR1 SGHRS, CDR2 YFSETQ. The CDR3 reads CASSLTSGVQETQYF. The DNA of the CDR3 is TGCGCCAGCAGCTTAACCAGCGGGGTCCAAGAGACCCAGTACTTC.

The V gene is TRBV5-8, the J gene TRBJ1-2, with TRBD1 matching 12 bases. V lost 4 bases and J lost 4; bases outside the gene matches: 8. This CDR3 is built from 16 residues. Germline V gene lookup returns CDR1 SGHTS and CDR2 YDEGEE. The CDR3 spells CASSKAGTGGFYGYTF. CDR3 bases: TGTGCCAGCAGCAAGGCCGGGACAGGGGGCTTCTATGGCTACACCTTC.

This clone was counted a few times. CDR3 coding DNA: TGTGCCACCAGCAGAGGGGGGGTAGGCTACGAGCAGTACTTC. It codes for CATSRGGVGYEQYF. The chain employs TRBV15 and TRBJ2-7, with TRBD2 as a possible D gene (6 bases). In germline, CDR1 is LNHNV, CDR2 YYDKDF (reference sequence). The CDR3 extends over 14 amino acids. Trimming stripped 1 base from V and 3 bases from J, with 10 bases between.

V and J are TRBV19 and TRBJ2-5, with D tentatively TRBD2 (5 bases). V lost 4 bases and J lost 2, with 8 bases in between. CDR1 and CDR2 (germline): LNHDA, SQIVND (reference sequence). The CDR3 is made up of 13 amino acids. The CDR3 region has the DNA TGTGCCAGTAGTAGGACTGAACAAGAGACCCAGTACTTC. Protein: CASSRTEQETQYF. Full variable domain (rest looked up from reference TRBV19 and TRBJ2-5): DGGITQSPKYLFRKEGQNVTLSCEQNLNHDAMYWYRQDPGQGLRLIYYSQIVNDFQKGDIAEGYSVSREKKESFPLTVTSAQKNPTAFYLCASSRTEQETQYFGPGTRLLVL.

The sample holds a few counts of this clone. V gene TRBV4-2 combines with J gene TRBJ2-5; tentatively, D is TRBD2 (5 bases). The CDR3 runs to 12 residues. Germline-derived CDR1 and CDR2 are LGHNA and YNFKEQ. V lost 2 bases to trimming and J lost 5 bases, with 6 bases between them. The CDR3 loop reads CASSQRGETQYF. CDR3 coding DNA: TGTGCCAGCAGCCAAAGAGGGGAGACCCAGTACTTC.

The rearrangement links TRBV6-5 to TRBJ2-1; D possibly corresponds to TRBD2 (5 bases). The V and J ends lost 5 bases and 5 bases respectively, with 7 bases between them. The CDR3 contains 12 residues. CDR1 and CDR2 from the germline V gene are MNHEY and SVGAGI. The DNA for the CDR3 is TGTGCCAGCAGTCGAGGGAACAATGAGCAGTTCTTC. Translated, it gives CASSRGNNEQFF.

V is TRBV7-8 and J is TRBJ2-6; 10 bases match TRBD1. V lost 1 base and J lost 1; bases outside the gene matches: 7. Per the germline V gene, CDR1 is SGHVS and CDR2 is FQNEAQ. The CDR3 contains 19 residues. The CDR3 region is CASSLGTGGRLSGANVLTF. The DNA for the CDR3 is TGTGCCAGCAGCTTAGGGACAGGGGGACGACTTTCTGGGGCCAACGTCCTGACTTTC.

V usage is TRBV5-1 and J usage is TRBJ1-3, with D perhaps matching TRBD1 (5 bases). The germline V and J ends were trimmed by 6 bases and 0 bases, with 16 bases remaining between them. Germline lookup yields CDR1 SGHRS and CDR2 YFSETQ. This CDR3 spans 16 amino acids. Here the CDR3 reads CASTNRTTSSGNTIYF. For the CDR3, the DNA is TGCGCCAGCACCAACAGGACAACGAGCTCTGGAAACACCATATATTTT.